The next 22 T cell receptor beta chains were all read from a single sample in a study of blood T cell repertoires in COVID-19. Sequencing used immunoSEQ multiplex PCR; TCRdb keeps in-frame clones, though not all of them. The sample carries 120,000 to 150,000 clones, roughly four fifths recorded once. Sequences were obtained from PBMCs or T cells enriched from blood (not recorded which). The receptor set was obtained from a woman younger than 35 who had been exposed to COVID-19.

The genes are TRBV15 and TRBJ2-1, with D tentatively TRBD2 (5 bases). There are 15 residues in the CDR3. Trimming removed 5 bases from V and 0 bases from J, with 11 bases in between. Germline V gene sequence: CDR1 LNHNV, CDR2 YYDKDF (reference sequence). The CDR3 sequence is CATSRREGSYNEQFF. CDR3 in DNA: TGTGCCACCAGCCGACGGGAAGGCTCCTACAATGAGCAGTTCTTC.

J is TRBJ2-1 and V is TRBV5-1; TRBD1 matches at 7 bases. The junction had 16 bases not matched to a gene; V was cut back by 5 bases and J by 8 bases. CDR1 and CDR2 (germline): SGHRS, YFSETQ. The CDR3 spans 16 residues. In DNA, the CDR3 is TGCGCCAGCAGGTCGGCTCTCGGGACAGTGGTCGATGAGCAGTTCTTC. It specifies CASRSALGTVVDEQFF.

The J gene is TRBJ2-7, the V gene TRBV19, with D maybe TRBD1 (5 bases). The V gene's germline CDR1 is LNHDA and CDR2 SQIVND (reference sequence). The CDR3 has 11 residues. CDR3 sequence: CASSSRQGKGV. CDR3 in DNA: TGTGCCAGTAGTAGTCGCCAGGGTAAAGGAGTC.

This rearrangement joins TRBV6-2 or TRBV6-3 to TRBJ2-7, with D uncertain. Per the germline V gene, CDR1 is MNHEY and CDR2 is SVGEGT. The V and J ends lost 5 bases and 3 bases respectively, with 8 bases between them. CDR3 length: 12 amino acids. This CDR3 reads CASSTASYEQYF. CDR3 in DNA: TGTGCCAGCAGTACGGCTAGCTACGAGCAGTACTTC.

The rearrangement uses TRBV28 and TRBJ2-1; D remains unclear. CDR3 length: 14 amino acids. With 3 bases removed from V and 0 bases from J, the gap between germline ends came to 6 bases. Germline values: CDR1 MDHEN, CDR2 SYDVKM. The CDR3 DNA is TGTGCCAGCAGTTTCCCTAGCTCCTACAATGAGCAGTTCTTC. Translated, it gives CASSFPSSYNEQFF.

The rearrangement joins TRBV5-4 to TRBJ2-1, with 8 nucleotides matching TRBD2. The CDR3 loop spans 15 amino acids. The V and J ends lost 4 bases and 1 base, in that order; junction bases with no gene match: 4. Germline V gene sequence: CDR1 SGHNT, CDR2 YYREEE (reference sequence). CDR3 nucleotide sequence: TGTGCCAGCAGCCCAAGCGGGAGTTCCTACAATGAGCAGTTCTTC. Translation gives CASSPSGSSYNEQFF.

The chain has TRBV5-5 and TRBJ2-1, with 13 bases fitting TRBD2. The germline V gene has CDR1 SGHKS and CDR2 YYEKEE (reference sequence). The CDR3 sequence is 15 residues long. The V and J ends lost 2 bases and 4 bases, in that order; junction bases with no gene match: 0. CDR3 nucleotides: TGTGCCAGCAGCTTACTAGCGGGAGGGTACAATGAGCAGTTCTTC. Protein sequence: CASSLLAGGYNEQFF.

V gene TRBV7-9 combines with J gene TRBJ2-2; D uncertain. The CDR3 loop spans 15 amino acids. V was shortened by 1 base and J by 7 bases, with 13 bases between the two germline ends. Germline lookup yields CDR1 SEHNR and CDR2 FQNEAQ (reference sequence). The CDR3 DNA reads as TGTGCCAGCAGCTTAGAAGGAGAGTTGGTCGGGGAGCTGTTTTTT. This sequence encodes CASSLEGELVGELFF. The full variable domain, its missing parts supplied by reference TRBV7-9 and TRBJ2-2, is DTGVSQNPRHKITKRGQNVTFRCDPISEHNRLYWYRQTLGQGPEFLTYFQNEAQLEKSRLLSDRFSAERPKGSFSTLEIQRTEQGDSAMYLCASSLEGELVGELFFGEGSRLTVL.

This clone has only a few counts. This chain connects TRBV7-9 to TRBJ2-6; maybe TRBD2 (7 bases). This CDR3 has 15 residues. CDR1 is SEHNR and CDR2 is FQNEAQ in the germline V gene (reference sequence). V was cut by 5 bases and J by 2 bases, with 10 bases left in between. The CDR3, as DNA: TGTGCCAGCAGCCTCGGGGGGCCTGGGGCCAACGTCCTGACTTTC. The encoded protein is CASSLGGPGANVLTF.

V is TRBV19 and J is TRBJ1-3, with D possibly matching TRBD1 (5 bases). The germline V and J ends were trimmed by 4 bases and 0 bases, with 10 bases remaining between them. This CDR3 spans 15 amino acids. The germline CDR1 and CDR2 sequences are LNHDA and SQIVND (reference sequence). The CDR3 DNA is TGTGCCAGTAGTAACAGAGACAGCTCTGGAAACACCATATATTTT. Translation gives CASSNRDSSGNTIYF.

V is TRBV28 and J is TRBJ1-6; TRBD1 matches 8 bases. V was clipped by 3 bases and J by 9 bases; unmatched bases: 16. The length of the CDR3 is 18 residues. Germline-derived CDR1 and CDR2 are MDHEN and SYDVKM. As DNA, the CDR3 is TGTGCCAGCAGTTTCAGGACAGGGTTTACGGGGCACAGTTCACCCCTCCACTTT. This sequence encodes CASSFRTGFTGHSSPLHF.

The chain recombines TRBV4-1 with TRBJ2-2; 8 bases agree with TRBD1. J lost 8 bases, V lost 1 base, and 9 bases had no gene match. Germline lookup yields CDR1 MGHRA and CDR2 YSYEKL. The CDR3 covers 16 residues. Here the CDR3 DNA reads TGCGCCAGCAGCCAAGTTGCCCCGGGACAGGCTGGGGAGCTGTTTTTT. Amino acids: CASSQVAPGQAGELFF.

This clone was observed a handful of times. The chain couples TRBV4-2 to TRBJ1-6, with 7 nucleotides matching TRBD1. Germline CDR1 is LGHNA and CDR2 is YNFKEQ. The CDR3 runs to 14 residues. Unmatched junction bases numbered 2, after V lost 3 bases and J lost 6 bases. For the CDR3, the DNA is TGTGCCAGCAGCCACGGGGACAGTAATTCACCCCTCCACTTT. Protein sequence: CASSHGDSNSPLHF.

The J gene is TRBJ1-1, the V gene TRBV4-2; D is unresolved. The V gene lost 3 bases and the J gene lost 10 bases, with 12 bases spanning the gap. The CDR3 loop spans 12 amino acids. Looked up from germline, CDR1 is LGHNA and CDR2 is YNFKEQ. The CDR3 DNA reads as TGTGCCAGCAGCCAGGATACAGCAGGAGCTTTCTTT. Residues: CASSQDTAGAFF.

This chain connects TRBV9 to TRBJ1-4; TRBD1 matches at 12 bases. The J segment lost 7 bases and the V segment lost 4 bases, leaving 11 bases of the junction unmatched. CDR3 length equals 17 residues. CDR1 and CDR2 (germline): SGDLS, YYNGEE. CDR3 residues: CASSLRDRGRFSEKLFF. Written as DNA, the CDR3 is TGTGCCAGCAGCCTCCGGGACAGGGGGCGGTTTAGTGAAAAACTGTTTTTT.

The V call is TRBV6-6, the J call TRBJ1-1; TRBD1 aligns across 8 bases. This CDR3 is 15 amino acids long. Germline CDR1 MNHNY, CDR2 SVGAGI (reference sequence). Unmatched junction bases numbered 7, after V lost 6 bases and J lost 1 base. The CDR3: CASRLNRGENTEAFF. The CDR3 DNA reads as TGTGCCAGCAGGCTAAACAGGGGGGAGAACACTGAAGCTTTCTTT.

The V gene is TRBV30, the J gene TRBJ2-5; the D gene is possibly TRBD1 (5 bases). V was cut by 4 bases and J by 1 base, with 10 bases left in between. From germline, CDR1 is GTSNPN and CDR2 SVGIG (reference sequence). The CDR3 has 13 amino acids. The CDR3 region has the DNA TGTGCCTGGACCGTACAGGTCCAAGAGACCCAGTACTTC. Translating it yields CAWTVQVQETQYF.

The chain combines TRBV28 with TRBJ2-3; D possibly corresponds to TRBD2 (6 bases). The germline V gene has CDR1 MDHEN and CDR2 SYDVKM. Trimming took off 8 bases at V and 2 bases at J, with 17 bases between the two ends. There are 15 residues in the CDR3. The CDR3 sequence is CASPTPGLYTDTQYF. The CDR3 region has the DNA TGTGCCAGCCCCACCCCGGGACTCTACACAGATACGCAGTATTTT.

CDR3 residues: CASSPGTTYNEQFF. CDR3 bases: TGTGCCAGTAGTCCCGGGACAACCTACAATGAGCAGTTCTTC. The V call is TRBV19, the J call TRBJ2-1; possibly TRBD1 for D (6 bases). V was shortened by 5 bases and J by 2 bases, with 10 bases between the two germline ends. CDR3 length: 14 residues. The germline V gene encodes CDR1 LNHDA and CDR2 SQIVND (reference sequence).

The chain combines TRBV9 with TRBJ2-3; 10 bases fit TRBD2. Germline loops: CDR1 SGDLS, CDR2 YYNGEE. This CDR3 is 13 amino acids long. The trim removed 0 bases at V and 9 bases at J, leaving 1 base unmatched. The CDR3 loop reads CASSVGTSGTQYF. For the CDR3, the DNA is TGTGCCAGCAGCGTAGGGACTAGCGGCACGCAGTATTTT.

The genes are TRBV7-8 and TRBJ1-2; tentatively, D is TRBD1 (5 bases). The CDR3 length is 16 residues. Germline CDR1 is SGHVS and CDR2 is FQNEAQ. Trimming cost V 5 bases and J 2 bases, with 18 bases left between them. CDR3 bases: TGTGCCAGCAGCGTTAAGTCAGGGATTGACAACTATGGCTACACCTTC. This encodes CASSVKSGIDNYGYTF.

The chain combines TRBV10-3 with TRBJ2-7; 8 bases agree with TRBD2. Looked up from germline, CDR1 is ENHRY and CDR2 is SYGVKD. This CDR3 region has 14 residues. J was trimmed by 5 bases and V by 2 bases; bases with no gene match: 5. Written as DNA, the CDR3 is TGTGCCATCAGTGAGGGGCGGGAGGTACACGAGCAGTACTTC. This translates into CAISEGREVHEQYF.